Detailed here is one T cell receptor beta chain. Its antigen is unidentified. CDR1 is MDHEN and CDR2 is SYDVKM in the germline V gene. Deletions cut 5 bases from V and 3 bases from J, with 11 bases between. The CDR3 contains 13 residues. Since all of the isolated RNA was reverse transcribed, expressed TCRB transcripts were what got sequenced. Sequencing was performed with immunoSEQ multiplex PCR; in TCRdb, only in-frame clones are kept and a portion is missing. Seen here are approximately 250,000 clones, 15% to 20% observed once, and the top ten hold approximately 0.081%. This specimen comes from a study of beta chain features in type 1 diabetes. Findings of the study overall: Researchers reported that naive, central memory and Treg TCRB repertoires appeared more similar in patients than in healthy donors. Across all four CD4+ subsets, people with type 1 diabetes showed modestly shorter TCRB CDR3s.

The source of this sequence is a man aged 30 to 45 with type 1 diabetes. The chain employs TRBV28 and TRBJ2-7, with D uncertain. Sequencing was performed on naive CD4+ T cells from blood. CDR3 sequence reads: CASSRDGYYEQYF. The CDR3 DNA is TGTGCCAGCAGTCGCGACGGATACTACGAGCAGTACTTC.